Each of the 20 T cell receptor beta chains below was sequenced from the same sample in a study of blood T cell repertoires in COVID-19. Method: immunoSEQ multiplex PCR; TCRdb's copy keeps in-frame clones and lacks some. The table lists around 230,000 clones, roughly 80% of them singletons. Sequencing was carried out using peripheral blood. These receptors were collected from a woman in her sixties or seventies with active or convalescent COVID-19.

V gene TRBV5-1 combines with J gene TRBJ1-1, with D unclear. The CDR3 consists of 12 residues. Germline CDR1 and CDR2: SGHRS and YFSETQ. V was pared by 0 bases and J by 9 bases, with 9 bases between. The CDR3 region is CASSLVGRQAFF. CDR3 bases: TGCGCCAGCAGCTTGGTGGGCAGGCAAGCTTTCTTT.

The V gene is TRBV3-1 (or the pseudogene TRBV3-2), the J gene TRBJ1-2; D remains ambiguous. CDR1 is LGHDT, CDR2 YNNKEL, per germline (reference sequence). The germline V and J ends were trimmed by 3 bases and 7 bases, with 9 bases remaining between them. The CDR3 totals 12 residues. For the CDR3, the DNA is TGTGCCAGCAGCCAGCCCCCCGGTGGCTACACCTTC. Amino acid sequence: CASSQPPGGYTF.

The chain carries TRBV19 and TRBJ2-2; D not certain. V shed 6 bases and J shed 3 bases, with 11 bases lying between them. The CDR3 has 14 amino acids. Germline assignment: CDR1 LNHDA and CDR2 SQIVND (reference sequence). CDR3 in DNA: TGTGCCAGTAGCCCTGCGGCCTACACCGGGGAGCTGTTTTTT. Its translation: CASSPAAYTGELFF.

The V gene is TRBV5-4, the J gene TRBJ1-3, with D possibly matching TRBD1 (5 bases). Germline CDR1 and CDR2: SGHNT and YYREEE (reference sequence). CDR3 size: 16 residues. The V end lost 1 base, the J end lost 0 bases, and 11 bases lay between the germline ends. CDR3 amino acids: CASSLPGGGSGNTIYF. The CDR3, as DNA: TGTGCCAGCAGCTTGCCCGGGGGAGGCTCTGGAAACACCATATATTTT.

The rearrangement links TRBV18 to TRBJ1-1; TRBD1 is a possible D gene (5 bases). CDR1 is KGHSH and CDR2 is LQKENI in the germline V gene. Trimming left V 10 bases short and J 3 bases short, with 15 bases between. The CDR3 spans 13 residues. In nucleotides, the CDR3 is TGTGCCACCAGCGGGGGGGGAGACACTGAAGCTTTCTTT. Protein: CATSGGGDTEAFF.

V usage is TRBV19 and J usage is TRBJ1-2, with D maybe TRBD1 (5 bases). Germline CDR1 and CDR2: LNHDA and SQIVND (reference sequence). The CDR3 totals 13 residues. The ends were cut back, 5 bases at V and 2 bases at J, with 9 bases in the middle. In DNA form, the CDR3 reads TGTGCCAGTAGTCCGGACACGAACTATGGCTACACCTTC. Its protein product is CASSPDTNYGYTF.

This sequence joins TRBV12-3 or TRBV12-4 and TRBJ1-3; D is unclear. This CDR3 spans 13 amino acids. V was cut by 3 bases and J by 2 bases, with 5 bases left in between. The CDR3 DNA is TGTGCCAGCAGTTTCGGGGCTGGAAACACCATATATTTT. This sequence encodes CASSFGAGNTIYF.

This chain uses TRBV10-1 with TRBJ2-1; 16 bases align to TRBD2. The CDR3 runs 13 residues. The trim removed 6 bases at V and 12 bases at J, leaving 2 bases unmatched. Germline-derived CDR1 and CDR2 are WNHNN and SYGVQD (reference sequence). CDR3 sequence: CASSGTSGRGQFF. Here the CDR3 DNA reads TGCGCCAGCAGCGGGACTAGCGGGAGGGGGCAGTTCTTC.

CDR3 nucleotides: TGTGCCAGCAGCTTAAGAACGATGCAGGGTGGAGGCTACACCTTC. It yields the protein CASSLRTMQGGGYTF. This chain uses TRBV7-8 with TRBJ1-2; tentative D call: TRBD1 (5 bases). This CDR3 spans 15 amino acids. Per the germline V gene, CDR1 is SGHVS and CDR2 is FQNEAQ. Trimming pared 2 bases from V and 8 bases from J, leaving 18 bases between.

The rearrangement links TRBV5-1 to TRBJ1-4; the D gene is possibly TRBD1 (6 bases). Between the trimmed V and J ends, which lost 4 bases and 4 bases, there was a span of 11 bases. This CDR3 spans 14 amino acids. Germline CDR1 SGHRS, CDR2 YFSETQ. The CDR3 loop is CASSMDSVNEKLFF. Here the CDR3 DNA reads TGCGCCAGCAGCATGGACAGTGTTAATGAAAAACTGTTTTTT.

The chain carries TRBV20-1 and TRBJ2-5, with unresolved D. This CDR3 is built from 12 residues. With 3 bases removed from V and 1 base from J, the gap between germline ends came to 6 bases. The germline gives CDR1 DFQATT, CDR2 SNEGSKA (reference sequence). Here the CDR3 reads CSASVAQETQYF. The CDR3 DNA reads as TGCAGTGCTAGTGTGGCCCAAGAGACCCAGTACTTC.

The chain combines TRBV7-6 with TRBJ2-2; 9 bases line up with TRBD2. V lost 5 bases, J lost 7 bases, and 8 bases stayed unmatched. Germline CDR1 and CDR2: SGHVS and FNYEAQ. The CDR3 consists of 15 residues. CDR3 sequence: CASSRPGLAGGELFF. CDR3 bases: TGTGCCAGCAGCCGGCCGGGACTAGCCGGCGGGGAGCTGTTTTTT.

The chain couples TRBV7-8 to TRBJ2-7; 11 bases match TRBD2. This CDR3 comprises 16 residues. CDR1 SGHVS and CDR2 FQNEAQ come from the germline V gene. The V and J ends lost 4 bases and 5 bases, in that order; junction bases with no gene match: 10. The CDR3, as DNA: TGTGCCAGCAGCTCTAGAATAGCGGGAGGGCCCGACGAGCAGTACTTC. Translated: CASSSRIAGGPDEQYF. Full variable domain (rest looked up from reference TRBV7-8 and TRBJ2-7): GAGVSQSPRYKVAKRGQDVALRCDPISGHVSLFWYQQALGQGPEFLTYFQNEAQLDKSGLPSDRFFAERPEGSVSTLKIQRTQQEDSAVYLCASSSRIAGGPDEQYFGPGTRLTVT.

The V and J genes are TRBV7-9 and TRBJ2-7; TRBD2 aligns across 7 bases. The CDR3 covers 15 residues. Unmatched junction bases numbered 8, after V lost 5 bases and J lost 1 base. Germline values: CDR1 SEHNR, CDR2 FQNEAQ (reference sequence). The CDR3 protein is CASSLRDYPSYEQYF. CDR3 in DNA: TGTGCCAGCAGCCTCCGGGACTACCCTTCCTACGAGCAGTACTTC.

This chain uses TRBV5-4 with TRBJ2-5; 10 bases are a match to TRBD1. V gave up 2 bases and J gave up 5 bases; unmatched junction bases: 6. CDR1 and CDR2 from the germline V gene are SGHNT and YYREEE (reference sequence). The CDR3 runs to 15 residues. CDR3 in amino acids: CASSFRQGAWETQYF. The CDR3 nucleotides read TGTGCCAGCAGCTTTAGACAGGGGGCATGGGAGACCCAGTACTTC. Looking up the rest from reference TRBV5-4 and TRBJ2-5 gives the full variable domain: ETGVTQSPTHLIKTRGQQVTLRCSSQSGHNTVSWYQQALGQGPQFIFQYYREEENGRGNFPPRFSGLQFPNYSSELNVNALELDDSALYLCASSFRQGAWETQYFGPGTRLLVL.

The CDR3 reads CSARGPYEQYF. For the CDR3, the DNA is TGCAGTGCTAGGGGGCCTTACGAGCAGTACTTC. The chain joins TRBV20-1 to TRBJ2-7; possible D gene TRBD1, 5 bases. CDR1 is DFQATT, CDR2 SNEGSKA, per germline (reference sequence). V dropped 3 bases and J dropped 4 bases, with 7 bases sitting between them. The CDR3 is made up of 11 amino acids.

The genes are TRBV12-5 and TRBJ1-1, with 7 bases identical to TRBD1. Germline-derived CDR1 and CDR2 are LGHNT and FRNRAP. V shed 9 bases, J shed 3 bases, and the junction held 13 bases outside the gene matches. The CDR3 is made up of 15 amino acids. CDR3 residues: CASGEERGQHTEAFF. The CDR3, as DNA: TGTGCTAGCGGCGAAGAAAGGGGGCAGCACACTGAAGCTTTCTTT.

The chain couples TRBV6-2 or TRBV6-3 to TRBJ1-5; 8 bases are a match to TRBD1. Trimming at V came to 5 bases and at J to 3 bases, leaving 3 bases not matched to a gene. This CDR3 comprises 14 residues. CDR1 is MNHEY and CDR2 is SVGEGT in the germline V gene. CDR3 in amino acids: CASSPGGDNQPQHF. As DNA, the CDR3 is TGTGCCAGCAGTCCAGGGGGCGACAATCAGCCCCAGCATTTT.

This clone was seen a handful of times. The chain uses TRBV5-5 and TRBJ2-2, with D possibly matching TRBD2 (5 bases). Germline V gives CDR1 SGHKS, CDR2 YYEKEE (reference sequence). This CDR3 comprises 13 residues. The V and J ends lost 4 bases and 4 bases respectively, with 8 bases between them. The CDR3 DNA follows: TGTGCCAGCAGCAACCGGGGCACCGGGGAGCTGTTTTTT. It codes for CASSNRGTGELFF.

The genes are TRBV5-1 and TRBJ2-2; TRBD1 agrees at 8 bases. The trim removed 4 bases at V and 1 base at J, leaving 6 bases unmatched. Germline assignment: CDR1 SGHRS and CDR2 YFSETQ. There are 16 residues in the CDR3. CDR3 sequence (DNA): TGCGCCAGCAGCACCTCAGGGGGCTTGAACACCGGGGAGCTGTTTTTT. As protein: CASSTSGGLNTGELFF.